The 16 T cell receptor beta chains reported below all come from one sample, sequenced in a study of CD8 T cells in ankylosing spondylitis. TCRdb processed the 5' RACE reads anew with MiXCR; each CDR3 protein has one entry. The sample carries some 140,000 distinct CDR3 sequences, approximately 9.2% recorded once. Sequencing was done on a sample of synovial fluid, either unsorted or a sorted T cell fraction (not recorded which). Receptors originate from a male donor with ankylosing spondylitis.

The V call is TRBV6-1, the J call TRBJ2-3; no firm D call. The V and J ends lost 5 bases and 0 bases respectively, with 12 bases between them. This CDR3 has 15 residues. Germline lookup yields CDR1 MNHNS and CDR2 SASEGT. The CDR3 sequence: CASSRRASSTDTQYF. CDR3 DNA: TGTGCCAGCAGTCGTCGAGCTTCTAGCACAGATACGCAGTATTTT.

There are many counts of this clonotype. The chain recombines TRBV20-1 with TRBJ1-1; the D gene is possibly TRBD1 (5 bases). V lost 2 bases and J lost 0, with 13 bases in between. The CDR3 has 15 residues. Germline values: CDR1 DFQATT, CDR2 SNEGSKA (reference sequence). The CDR3 is CSARRRDLMNTEAFF. In DNA, the CDR3 is TGCAGTGCTAGACGGCGGGACTTAATGAACACTGAAGCTTTCTTT.

This clonotype came up many times. This chain links TRBV10-2 with TRBJ2-2, with D maybe TRBD2 (6 bases). The CDR3 length is 13 residues. With 6 bases removed from V and 6 bases from J, the gap between germline ends came to 11 bases. Germline CDR1 and CDR2: WSHSY and SAAADI. As DNA, the CDR3 is TGCGCCAGCAGCTTGACTAGTGCCGGGGAGCTGTTTTTT. Encoded protein: CASSLTSAGELFF.

This clonotype was recorded many times. The CDR3 loop reads CSAIGLAGAYNEQFF. The CDR3, as DNA: TGCAGTGCTATCGGACTAGCGGGAGCCTACAATGAGCAGTTCTTC. This chain links TRBV20-1 with TRBJ2-1; 13 positions agree with TRBD2. The CDR3 is made up of 15 amino acids. Germline V CDR1 and CDR2: DFQATT, SNEGSKA (reference sequence). After removal of 4 bases from V and 2 bases from J, the junction contained 2 bases not matched to a gene.

Only a few counts were recorded for this clonotype. The J gene is TRBJ2-2, the V gene TRBV20-1, with D possibly TRBD1 on 5 matching bases. V lost 0 bases, J lost 1 base, and 9 bases lay in between. CDR1 DFQATT and CDR2 SNEGSKA come from the germline V gene (reference sequence). The CDR3 runs to 15 residues. This CDR3 is CSAREGAMNTGELFF. CDR3 DNA: TGCAGTGCTAGAGAAGGGGCAATGAACACCGGGGAGCTGTTTTTT.

In DNA form, the CDR3 reads TGTGCCAGCAGCTTAGGAAATGGAAATTATAATGAAAAACTGTTTTTT. Protein: CASSLGNGNYNEKLFF. The chain couples TRBV7-8 to TRBJ1-4; no definite D call. Germline V gene lookup returns CDR1 SGHVS and CDR2 FQNEAQ. The CDR3 has 16 amino acids. V was shortened by 1 base and J by 4 bases, with 13 bases between the two germline ends.

In the case of this clonotype: A read error is possible here, since a much larger clone lies one base away. The chain couples TRBV20-1 to TRBJ1-1; 7 bases agree with TRBD1. Per the germline V gene, CDR1 is DFQATT and CDR2 is SNEGSKA (reference sequence). This CDR3 region has 13 residues. This CDR3 reads CSAKGGRNNEAFF. In DNA, the CDR3 is TGCAGTGCTAAAGGGGGCCGGAACAATGAAGCTTTCTTT.

This clonotype showed up just a few times. This sequence joins TRBV6-5 and TRBJ1-3, with D possibly matching TRBD1 (5 bases). Per germline, CDR1 MNHEY and CDR2 SVGAGI. V was clipped by 0 bases and J by 2 bases, with 5 bases between them. The CDR3 runs to 14 residues. CDR3 sequence (DNA): TGTGCCAGCAGTTACTCAGGGGCTGGAAACACCATATATTTT. Residues: CASSYSGAGNTIYF.

This clonotype was recorded many times. The V gene is TRBV20-1, the J gene TRBJ2-1, with D possibly TRBD1 on 5 matching bases. Germline assignment: CDR1 DFQATT and CDR2 SNEGSKA (reference sequence). V lost 5 bases and J 3 bases, leaving 11 bases between the germline ends. This CDR3 comprises 13 residues. The CDR3 DNA follows: TGCAGTGCTCTAATAGGGGACTACAATGAGCAGTTCTTC. Translation gives CSALIGDYNEQFF.

On this clonotype itself: At one end, the junction sequence differs from germline, possibly due to a read error. The rearrangement links TRBV6-5 to TRBJ2-2; tentative D call: TRBD2 (6 bases). Germline CDR1 reads MNHEY; CDR2 reads SVGAGI. The CDR3 is 18 amino acids. The CDR3 bases are TGTGCCAGCAGCTACTCCTCCCGGGAGCCAACGGACACCGGGGAGCTGTTTTTT. It is translated as CASSYSSREPTDTGELFF.

This clonotype was picked up many times. The rearrangement uses TRBV9 and TRBJ1-3; possible D gene TRBD1, 6 bases. Trimming left V 0 bases short and J 0 bases short, with 10 bases between. The germline CDR1 and CDR2 sequences are SGDLS and YYNGEE. This CDR3 spans 16 amino acids. Here the CDR3 reads CASSVASQGSGNTIYF. CDR3 bases: TGTGCCAGCAGCGTAGCCTCACAGGGCTCTGGAAACACCATATATTTT.

This clonotype was detected a few times. The V gene is TRBV7-9, the J gene TRBJ2-7; maybe TRBD2 (6 bases). CDR1 SEHNR and CDR2 FQNEAQ come from the germline V gene (reference sequence). The CDR3 is 13 residues long. V lost 6 bases to trimming and J lost 0 bases, with 9 bases between them. Written as DNA, the CDR3 is TGTGCCAGCAGTGCGGGGAACTCCTACGAGCAGTACTTC. Translated: CASSAGNSYEQYF. Variable domain in full (rest from reference TRBV7-9 and TRBJ2-7): DTGVSQNPRHKITKRGQNVTFRCDPISEHNRLYWYRQTLGQGPEFLTYFQNEAQLEKSRLLSDRFSAERPKGSFSTLEIQRTEQGDSAMYLCASSAGNSYEQYFGPGTRLTVT.

This clonotype is termed medium-sized. The chain is built from TRBV4-2 and TRBJ1-1; no reliable D call. The V end lost 1 base, the J end lost 0 bases, and 6 bases lay between the germline ends. The CDR3 spans 14 residues. Germline lookup yields CDR1 LGHNA and CDR2 YNFKEQ. The CDR3 DNA reads as TGTGCCAGCAGCCAAGGGACGGTGAACACTGAAGCTTTCTTT. Translated: CASSQGTVNTEAFF.

This clonotype was observed many times. The chain is built from TRBV20-1 and TRBJ2-7; no definite D call. Trimming shortened V by 3 bases and J by 7 bases, and 13 bases separated the two germline ends. The CDR3 extends over 12 amino acids. Germline CDR1 reads DFQATT; CDR2 reads SNEGSKA (reference sequence). CDR3 in amino acids: CSASRLPEEQYF. The CDR3 nucleotides are TGCAGTGCTAGCCGACTGCCGGAGGAGCAGTACTTC.

The rearrangement joins TRBV11-2 to TRBJ2-5, with D possibly matching TRBD1 (6 bases). The CDR3 is made up of 13 amino acids. With 3 bases removed from V and 5 bases from J, the gap between germline ends came to 10 bases. Per the germline V gene, CDR1 is SGHAT and CDR2 is FQNNGV. Here the CDR3 DNA reads TGTGCCAGCAGCTTTTCAGGGGTTGAGACCCAGTACTTC. This encodes CASSFSGVETQYF.

This clonotype was counted between two and nine times. The gene calls are TRBV20-1 and TRBJ2-5; D is unresolved. The CDR3 covers 10 residues. Germline CDR1 is DFQATT and CDR2 is SNEGSKA (reference sequence). Trimming took off 6 bases at V and 5 bases at J, with 7 bases between the two ends. The CDR3 DNA sequence: TGCAGTGCCCGCCGGGAGACCCAGTACTTC. Encoded protein: CSARRETQYF.